This T cell receptor (beta chain) was sequenced in a study of early T cells in non-severe SARS-CoV-2 infection. Study overall: Sequencing input comprised bulk RNA from unsorted whole blood; chain pairing was not available. Study-wide findings and caveats: Database matching using VDJdb favored anti-spike CD8 responses, with private and CD4 specificities left missing.

This CDR3 region has 14 residues. J lost 3 bases, V lost 4 bases, and 6 bases had no gene match. Germline CDR1 and CDR2: LNHDA and SQIVND (reference sequence). TCRdb independently ran MiXCR on the 5' RACE reads; one entry per CDR3 protein. The sample holds approximately 50,000 distinct CDR3 sequences, about 9.3% seen once. About this clonotype: As yet, its antigen is unknown.

The receptor's source is an adult who was a healthcare worker with PCR-confirmed SARS-CoV-2 infection or an uninfected control (not recorded which). The gene calls are TRBV19 and TRBJ2-7; TRBD1 matches at 7 bases. Sequences were obtained from whole blood. This CDR3 reads CASSTGDSHYEQYF. In DNA, the CDR3 is TGTGCCAGTAGTACAGGGGACAGTCACTACGAGCAGTACTTC.